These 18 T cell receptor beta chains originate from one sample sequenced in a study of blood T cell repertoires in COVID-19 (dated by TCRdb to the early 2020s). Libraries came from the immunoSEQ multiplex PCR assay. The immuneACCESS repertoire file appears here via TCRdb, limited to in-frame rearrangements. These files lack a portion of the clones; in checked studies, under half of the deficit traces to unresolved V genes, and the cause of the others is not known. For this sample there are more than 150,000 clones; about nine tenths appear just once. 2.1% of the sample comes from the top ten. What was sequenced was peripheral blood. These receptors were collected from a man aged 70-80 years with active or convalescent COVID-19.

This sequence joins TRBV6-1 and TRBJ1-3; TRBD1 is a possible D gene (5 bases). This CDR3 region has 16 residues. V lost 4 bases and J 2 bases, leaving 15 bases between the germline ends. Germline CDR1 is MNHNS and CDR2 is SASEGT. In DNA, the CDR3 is TGTGCCAGCAGTGCCCTTAGGGGTTCTGCTGGAAACACCATATATTTT. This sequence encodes CASSALRGSAGNTIYF.

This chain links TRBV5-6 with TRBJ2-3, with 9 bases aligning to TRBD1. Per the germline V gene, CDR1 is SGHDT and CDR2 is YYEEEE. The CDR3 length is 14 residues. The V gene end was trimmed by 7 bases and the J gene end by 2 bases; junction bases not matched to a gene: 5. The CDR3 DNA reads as TGTGCCAGCTCCCACAGGGGGCTCACAGATACGCAGTATTTT. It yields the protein CASSHRGLTDTQYF. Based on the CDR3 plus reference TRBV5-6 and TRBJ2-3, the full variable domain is DAGVTQSPTHLIKTRGQQVTLRCSPKSGHDTVSWYQQALGQGPQFIFQYYEEEERQRGNFPDRFSGHQFPNYSSELNVNALLLGDSALYLCASSHRGLTDTQYFGPGTRLTVL.

As DNA, the CDR3 is TGTGCCATCAGAGGGGGACTAGCGGATGTAACGCAGTATTTT. It encodes CAIRGGLADVTQYF. V and J are TRBV10-3 and TRBJ2-3; 11 nucleotides agree with TRBD2. J was trimmed by 9 bases and V by 6 bases; bases with no gene match: 8. CDR3 length: 14 residues. CDR1 ENHRY and CDR2 SYGVKD come from the germline V gene.

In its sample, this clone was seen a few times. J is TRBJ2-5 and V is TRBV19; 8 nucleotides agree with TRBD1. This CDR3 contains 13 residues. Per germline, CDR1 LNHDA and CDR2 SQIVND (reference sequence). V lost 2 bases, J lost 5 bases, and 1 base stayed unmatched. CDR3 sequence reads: CASSIRQGETQYF. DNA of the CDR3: TGTGCCAGTAGTATACGACAGGGGGAGACCCAGTACTTC. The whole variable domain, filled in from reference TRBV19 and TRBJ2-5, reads DGGITQSPKYLFRKEGQNVTLSCEQNLNHDAMYWYRQDPGQGLRLIYYSQIVNDFQKGDIAEGYSVSREKKESFPLTVTSAQKNPTAFYLCASSIRQGETQYFGPGTRLLVL.

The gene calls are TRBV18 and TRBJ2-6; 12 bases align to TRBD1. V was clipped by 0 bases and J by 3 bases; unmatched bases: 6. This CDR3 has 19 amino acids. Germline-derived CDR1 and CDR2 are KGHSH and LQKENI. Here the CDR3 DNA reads TGTGCCAGCTCACCACCCGGGACAGGGGGCCTACGTGGGGCCAACGTCCTGACTTTC. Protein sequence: CASSPPGTGGLRGANVLTF.

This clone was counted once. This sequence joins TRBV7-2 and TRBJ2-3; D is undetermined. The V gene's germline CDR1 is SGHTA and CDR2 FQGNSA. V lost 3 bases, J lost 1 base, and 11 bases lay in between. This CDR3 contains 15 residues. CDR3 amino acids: CASSLAHLGTDTQYF. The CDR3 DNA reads TGTGCCAGCAGCTTGGCTCACCTAGGCACAGATACGCAGTATTTT. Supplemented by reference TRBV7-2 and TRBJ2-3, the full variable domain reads GAGVSQSPSNKVTEKGKDVELRCDPISGHTALYWYRQSLGQGLEFLIYFQGNSAPDKSGLPSDRFSAERTGGSVSTLTIQRTQQEDSAVYLCASSLAHLGTDTQYFGPGTRLTVL.

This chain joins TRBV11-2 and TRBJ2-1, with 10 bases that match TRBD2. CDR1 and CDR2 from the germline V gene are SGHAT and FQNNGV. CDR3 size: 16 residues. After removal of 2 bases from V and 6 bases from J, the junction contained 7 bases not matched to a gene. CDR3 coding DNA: TGTGCCAGCAGCTTACGCCTAGCGGGGGAAAGCAATGAGCAGTTCTTC. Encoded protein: CASSLRLAGESNEQFF. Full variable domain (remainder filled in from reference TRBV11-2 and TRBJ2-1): EAGVAQSPRYKIIEKRQSVAFWCNPISGHATLYWYQQILGQGPKLLIQFQNNGVVDDSQLPKDRFSAERLKGVDSTLKIQPAKLEDSAVYLCASSLRLAGESNEQFFGPGTRLTVL.

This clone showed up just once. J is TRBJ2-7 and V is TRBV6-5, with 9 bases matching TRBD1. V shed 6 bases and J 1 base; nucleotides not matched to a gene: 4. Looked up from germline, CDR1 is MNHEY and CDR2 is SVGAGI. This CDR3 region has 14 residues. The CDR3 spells CASRLGQGSYEQYF. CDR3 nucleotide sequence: TGTGCCAGCAGGCTGGGACAGGGATCCTACGAGCAGTACTTC.

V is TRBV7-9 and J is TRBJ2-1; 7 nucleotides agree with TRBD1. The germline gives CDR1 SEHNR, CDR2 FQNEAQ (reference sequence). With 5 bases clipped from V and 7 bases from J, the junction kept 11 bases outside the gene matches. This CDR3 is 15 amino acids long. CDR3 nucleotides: TGTGCCAGCAGCCTCAATCGACAGGGTTTGAATGAGCAGTTCTTC. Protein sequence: CASSLNRQGLNEQFF.

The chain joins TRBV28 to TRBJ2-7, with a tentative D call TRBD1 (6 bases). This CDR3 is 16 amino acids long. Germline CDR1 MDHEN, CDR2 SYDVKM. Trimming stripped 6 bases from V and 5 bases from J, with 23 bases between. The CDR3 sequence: CASSPAGAAAPDEQYF. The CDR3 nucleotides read TGTGCCAGCAGCCCTGCAGGGGCTGCGGCCCCGGACGAGCAGTACTTC.

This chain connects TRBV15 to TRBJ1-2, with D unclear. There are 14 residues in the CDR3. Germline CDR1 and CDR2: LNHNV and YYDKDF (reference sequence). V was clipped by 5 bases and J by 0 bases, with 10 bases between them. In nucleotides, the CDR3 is TGTGCCACCAGCCCCAGCCAGGCTAACTATGGCTACACCTTC. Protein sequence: CATSPSQANYGYTF.

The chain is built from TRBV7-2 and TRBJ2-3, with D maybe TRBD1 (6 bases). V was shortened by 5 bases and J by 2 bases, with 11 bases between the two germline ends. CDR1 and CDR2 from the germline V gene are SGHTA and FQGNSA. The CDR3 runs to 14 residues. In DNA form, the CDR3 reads TGTGCCAGCAGCATAACAGGGTACACAGATACGCAGTATTTT. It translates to CASSITGYTDTQYF.

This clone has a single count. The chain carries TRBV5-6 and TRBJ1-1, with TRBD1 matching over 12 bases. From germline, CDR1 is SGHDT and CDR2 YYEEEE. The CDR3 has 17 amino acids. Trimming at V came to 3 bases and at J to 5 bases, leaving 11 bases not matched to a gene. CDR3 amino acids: CASSWRPGQGADTEAFF. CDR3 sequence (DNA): TGTGCCAGCAGCTGGCGACCGGGACAGGGGGCGGATACTGAAGCTTTCTTT.

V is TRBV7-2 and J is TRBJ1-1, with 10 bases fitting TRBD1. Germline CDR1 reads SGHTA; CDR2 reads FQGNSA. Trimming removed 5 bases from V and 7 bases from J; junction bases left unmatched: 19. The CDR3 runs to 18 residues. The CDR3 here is CASSLRDRGPPRYLEAFF. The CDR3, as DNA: TGTGCCAGCAGCCTTCGGGACAGGGGACCTCCCCGTTACCTTGAAGCTTTCTTT. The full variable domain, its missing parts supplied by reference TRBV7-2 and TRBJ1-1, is GAGVSQSPSNKVTEKGKDVELRCDPISGHTALYWYRQSLGQGLEFLIYFQGNSAPDKSGLPSDRFSAERTGGSVSTLTIQRTQQEDSAVYLCASSLRDRGPPRYLEAFFGQGTRLTVV.

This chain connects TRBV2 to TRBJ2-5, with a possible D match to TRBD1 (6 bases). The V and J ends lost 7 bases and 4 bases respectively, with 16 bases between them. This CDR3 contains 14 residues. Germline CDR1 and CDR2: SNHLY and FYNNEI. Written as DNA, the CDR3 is TGTGCCAGCACTCCTGGGGGCACGGGAGAGACCCAGTACTTC. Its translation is CASTPGGTGETQYF.

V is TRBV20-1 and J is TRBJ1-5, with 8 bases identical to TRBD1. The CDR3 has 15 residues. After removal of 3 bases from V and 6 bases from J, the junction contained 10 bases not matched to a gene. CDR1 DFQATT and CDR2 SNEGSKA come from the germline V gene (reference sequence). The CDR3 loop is CSASLSRGLSQPQHF. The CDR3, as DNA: TGCAGTGCTAGTCTCTCCAGGGGGCTTAGTCAGCCCCAGCATTTT.

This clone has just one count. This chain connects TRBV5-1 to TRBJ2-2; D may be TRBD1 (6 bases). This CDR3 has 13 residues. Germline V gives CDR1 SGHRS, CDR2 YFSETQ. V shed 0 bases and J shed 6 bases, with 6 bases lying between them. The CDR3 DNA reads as TGCGCCAGCAGCTTGGGACAGGCCGGGGAGCTGTTTTTT. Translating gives CASSLGQAGELFF. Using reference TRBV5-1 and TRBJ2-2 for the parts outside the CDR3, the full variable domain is KAGVTQTPRYLIKTRGQQVTLSCSPISGHRSVSWYQQTPGQGLQFLFEYFSETQRNKGNFPGRFSGRQFSNSRSEMNVSTLELGDSALYLCASSLGQAGELFFGEGSRLTVL.

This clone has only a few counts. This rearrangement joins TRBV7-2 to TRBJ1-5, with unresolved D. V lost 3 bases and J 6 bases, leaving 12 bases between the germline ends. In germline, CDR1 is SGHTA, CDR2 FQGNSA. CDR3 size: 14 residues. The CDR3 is CASSLIERSQPQHF. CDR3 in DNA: TGTGCCAGCAGCTTGATAGAGCGGAGTCAGCCCCAGCATTTT.